This T cell receptor (beta chain) was sequenced during a study of PD-1 blockade in classical Hodgkin lymphoma. Study information: Nivolumab was administered to patients intravenously at 3 mg/kg every 2 weeks. Study-wide results and caveats: Later analyses included only patients treated at least 1 year post-ASCT.

Here immunoSEQ multiplex PCR was the method, and the copy in TCRdb shows in-frame clones only, minus some. In the table there are 100,000 to 130,000 clones, 89% of which are singletons. Points on this clone: What it recognizes is unknown.

This CDR3 contains 13 residues. The germline V gene encodes CDR1 SGHAT and CDR2 FQNNGV. The germline V and J ends were trimmed by 3 bases and 2 bases, with 8 bases remaining between them. Relapses following autologous stem cell transplantation were seen in all patients, with brentuximab vedotin exposure varying. The sequencing used peripheral blood mononuclear cells (PBMCs), collected before the second cycle of nivolumab. This chain connects TRBV11-2 to TRBJ2-7; unclear D gene. This clonotype was sampled from a human donor with classical Hodgkin lymphoma. CDR3 region: CASSLSTTYEQYF. The CDR3 nucleotides read TGTGCCAGCAGCTTGTCTACCACCTACGAGCAGTACTTC.